Listed below are T cell receptor beta chains from one sample, sequenced in a study of blood T cell repertoires in COVID-19. This table comes from immunoSEQ multiplex PCR, and its TCRdb copy is limited to in-frame clones, with some not included. The sample lists a few hundred thousand clones; over 75% were seen once. The specimen sequenced was PBMCs or T cells enriched from blood (not recorded which). The source of these receptors is a man aged 25 to 45 who had recovered from COVID-19. Each CDR3 is given with its conserved first and last residue. The D gene is left open where the match is weak. Where a row states a size, it is once, few, many or the class of an expanded clone; other rows omit it.

V gene: TRBV30; J gene: TRBJ2-7; clone size: -; D gene: TRBD2; CDR3 DNA: TGTGCCTGGAGTGTAGTTCGAGCGGGGGCCGCATTAACCTACGAGCAGTACTTC; CDR3 protein: CAWSVVRAGAALTYEQYF
V gene: TRBV10-1; J gene: TRBJ1-1; clone size: few; D gene: -; CDR3 DNA: TGCGCCAGCAGGCAAATGAGGACTGAAGCTTTCTTT; CDR3 protein: CASRQMRTEAFF
V gene: TRBV5-4; J gene: TRBJ2-1; clone size: -; D gene: TRBD1; CDR3 DNA: TGTGCCAGCAGCTTGGGCCAGGGGGCCAATGAGCAGTTCTTC; CDR3 protein: CASSLGQGANEQFF
V gene: TRBV4-2; J gene: TRBJ2-5; clone size: -; D gene: TRBD2; CDR3 DNA: TGTGCCAGCAGCTCAGGGGTTTATAGCGGGGGGGCGGAGACCCAGTACTTC; CDR3 protein: CASSSGVYSGGAETQYF
V gene: TRBV25-1; J gene: TRBJ2-5; clone size: -; D gene: -; CDR3 DNA: TGTGCCAGCAGTGATGGGAACCTGGAGGTAGAGACCCAGTACTTC; CDR3 protein: CASSDGNLEVETQYF
V gene: TRBV24-1; J gene: TRBJ2-1; clone size: -; D gene: TRBD2; CDR3 DNA: TGTGCCACCAGTGACGGGACTAGCGGGGGGGGGAGCTCCTACAATGAGCAGTTCTTC; CDR3 protein: CATSDGTSGGGSSYNEQFF
V gene: TRBV5-3; J gene: TRBJ2-7; clone size: -; D gene: -; CDR3 DNA: TGTGCCAGAAGCAGCGACAGGGCGGGGGAGCAGTACTTC; CDR3 protein: CARSSDRAGEQYF
V gene: TRBV2; J gene: TRBJ1-2; clone size: -; D gene: TRBD1; CDR3 DNA: TGTGCCAGCAGGCCAGACAGGGTGGATGGCTACACCTTC; CDR3 protein: CASRPDRVDGYTF
V gene: TRBV9; J gene: TRBJ2-7; clone size: -; D gene: TRBD2; CDR3 DNA: TGTGCCAGCAGCGCCGGACTAGCGGGGGTCGAGCAGTACTTC; CDR3 protein: CASSAGLAGVEQYF
V gene: TRBV12-3/TRBV12-4; J gene: TRBJ1-1; clone size: -; D gene: -; CDR3 DNA: TGTGCCACCAAAAACAGGAGGGGCACTGAAGCTTTCTTT; CDR3 protein: CATKNRRGTEAFF
V gene: TRBV5-1; J gene: TRBJ2-6; clone size: -; D gene: -; CDR3 DNA: TGCGCCAGCAGCTTGGGACAGTCTGGGGCCAACGTCCTGACTTTC; CDR3 protein: CASSLGQSGANVLTF
V gene: TRBV19; J gene: TRBJ1-5; clone size: -; D gene: -; CDR3 DNA: TGTGCCAGTAGCCCCCAGCAGGGGAATCAGCCCCAGCATTTT; CDR3 protein: CASSPQQGNQPQHF
V gene: TRBV4-2; J gene: TRBJ1-1; clone size: -; D gene: -; CDR3 DNA: TGTGCCAGCAGCCAAGATCGACAGGCCCCGACTGAAGCTTTCTTT; CDR3 protein: CASSQDRQAPTEAFF
V gene: TRBV9; J gene: TRBJ1-3; clone size: once; D gene: -; CDR3 DNA: TGTGCCAGCAGCTTTCTGACAGGATCTGGAAACACCATATATTTT; CDR3 protein: CASSFLTGSGNTIYF
V gene: TRBV19; J gene: TRBJ1-2; clone size: -; D gene: TRBD1; CDR3 DNA: TGTGCCAGTAGTATGAGGACAGGGAAATATGGCTACACCTTC; CDR3 protein: CASSMRTGKYGYTF
V gene: TRBV19; J gene: TRBJ2-3; clone size: -; D gene: -; CDR3 DNA: TGTGCCACCTCAGGGGCGGGGACTATTTCTAGCACAGATACGCAGTATTTT; CDR3 protein: CATSGAGTISSTDTQYF
V gene: TRBV27; J gene: TRBJ1-1; clone size: -; D gene: -; CDR3 DNA: TGTGCCAGCAGCATACAGGGTAACACTGAAGCTTTCTTT; CDR3 protein: CASSIQGNTEAFF
V gene: TRBV11-2; J gene: TRBJ1-1; clone size: -; D gene: -; CDR3 DNA: TGTGCCAGCAGCTTAGCCGGTGAAGCTTTCTTT; CDR3 protein: CASSLAGEAFF
V gene: TRBV3-1/TRBV3-2; J gene: TRBJ1-6; clone size: -; D gene: TRBD1; CDR3 DNA: TGTGCCAGCAGCGCTCTCGGACAGGGGGATTCACCCCTCCACTTT; CDR3 protein: CASSALGQGDSPLHF
V gene: TRBV3-1/TRBV3-2; J gene: TRBJ1-2; clone size: -; D gene: -; CDR3 DNA: TGTGCCAGCAGCCCACCCCCGTGGGGCGCCTCGGCTGGAGGCTACACCTTC; CDR3 protein: CASSPPPWGASAGGYTF
V gene: TRBV27; J gene: TRBJ2-7; clone size: -; D gene: -; CDR3 DNA: TGTGCCAGCAGTGCCCTTTTTGGCTCTGGACACTACGAGCAGTACTTC; CDR3 protein: CASSALFGSGHYEQYF
V gene: TRBV5-1; J gene: TRBJ1-1; clone size: -; D gene: TRBD1; CDR3 DNA: TGCGCCAGCAGCCACACAGGGGGCAGAACTGAAGCTTTCTTT; CDR3 protein: CASSHTGGRTEAFF
V gene: TRBV12-3/TRBV12-4; J gene: TRBJ1-6; clone size: -; D gene: -; CDR3 DNA: TGTGCCAGCAGTCTCCGACAGAATTCACCCCTCCACTTT; CDR3 protein: CASSLRQNSPLHF
V gene: TRBV27; J gene: TRBJ2-7; clone size: -; D gene: -; CDR3 DNA: TGTGCCACCAGGGGGATAGCGGGGAAGAGGTGGGAGCAGTACTTC; CDR3 protein: CATRGIAGKRWEQYF
V gene: TRBV2; J gene: TRBJ1-1; clone size: few; D gene: TRBD1; CDR3 DNA: TGTGCCAGCAGTGAACCTCTCAGGGGGCTGGGTACTGAAGCTTTCTTT; CDR3 protein: CASSEPLRGLGTEAFF
V gene: TRBV5-1; J gene: TRBJ1-1; clone size: once; D gene: TRBD1; CDR3 DNA: TGCGCCAGCAGCTCTGGGACAGGGAACACTGAAGCTTTCTTT; CDR3 protein: CASSSGTGNTEAFF
V gene: TRBV7-2; J gene: TRBJ1-2; clone size: -; D gene: -; CDR3 DNA: TGTGCCAGCAGCACGCAGACGGGGATAATAGACGAGAATGGCTACACCTTC; CDR3 protein: CASSTQTGIIDENGYTF
V gene: TRBV3-1/TRBV3-2; J gene: TRBJ2-3; clone size: -; D gene: TRBD1; CDR3 DNA: TGTGCCAGCAGCCCCCCTCCCGGGACAGGGGAAGCAGATACGCAGTATTTT; CDR3 protein: CASSPPPGTGEADTQYF
V gene: TRBV9; J gene: TRBJ2-7; clone size: -; D gene: -; CDR3 DNA: TGTGCCAGCAGCCCACCTGACACTCACTACGAGCAGTACTTC; CDR3 protein: CASSPPDTHYEQYF
V gene: TRBV2; J gene: TRBJ2-5; clone size: -; D gene: TRBD2; CDR3 DNA: TGTGCCAGCAGTGATCGGCTAGCGGGGCTGGGGGAGACCCAGTACTTC; CDR3 protein: CASSDRLAGLGETQYF
V gene: TRBV5-4; J gene: TRBJ2-7; clone size: -; D gene: -; CDR3 DNA: TGTGCCAGCAGCTTGGAATCGGGGGTTATCAACCACGAGCAGTACTTC; CDR3 protein: CASSLESGVINHEQYF
V gene: TRBV5-6; J gene: TRBJ1-2; clone size: -; D gene: TRBD1; CDR3 DNA: TGTGCCAGCAGCTTGACAGGGGCTGGTGGCTACACCTTC; CDR3 protein: CASSLTGAGGYTF
V gene: TRBV27; J gene: TRBJ2-5; clone size: -; D gene: -; CDR3 DNA: TGTGCCAGCAGTTTAACCGGGGGAAGAGAGACCCAGTACTTC; CDR3 protein: CASSLTGGRETQYF
V gene: TRBV10-1; J gene: TRBJ2-5; clone size: few; D gene: -; CDR3 DNA: TGCGCCAGCAGTGAGTTAGGGGGGGGAACGAAGACCCAGTACTTC; CDR3 protein: CASSELGGGTKTQYF
V gene: TRBV19; J gene: TRBJ1-1; clone size: -; D gene: TRBD1; CDR3 DNA: TGTGCCAGTAGACAGGGGACAGAGAACACTGAAGCTTTCTTT; CDR3 protein: CASRQGTENTEAFF
V gene: TRBV6-5; J gene: TRBJ1-1; clone size: -; D gene: TRBD1; CDR3 DNA: TGTGCCAGCAGTTACATGAACAGGGGGCATGCTTTCTTT; CDR3 protein: CASSYMNRGHAFF
V gene: TRBV5-6; J gene: TRBJ1-1; clone size: -; D gene: -; CDR3 DNA: TGTGCCAGCGTTGACCAGGGTAACACTGAAGCTTTCTTT; CDR3 protein: CASVDQGNTEAFF
V gene: TRBV19; J gene: TRBJ1-1; clone size: -; D gene: -; CDR3 DNA: TGTGCCAGTAGTATAGATCTTGTAGCTTTCTTT; CDR3 protein: CASSIDLVAFF
V gene: TRBV7-9; J gene: TRBJ2-5; clone size: -; D gene: -; CDR3 DNA: TGTGCCAGCAGCTTAATTGGGCAGTTCCAAGAGACCCAGTACTTC; CDR3 protein: CASSLIGQFQETQYF
V gene: TRBV27; J gene: TRBJ1-1; clone size: -; D gene: -; CDR3 DNA: TGTGCCAGCAGTCCCAGGGGCGGCACTGAAGCTTTCTTT; CDR3 protein: CASSPRGGTEAFF
V gene: TRBV20-1; J gene: TRBJ2-5; clone size: -; D gene: -; CDR3 DNA: TGCAGTGCTAGTTCTACTTCTGTACAGACCCAGTACTTC; CDR3 protein: CSASSTSVQTQYF
V gene: TRBV6-5; J gene: TRBJ2-1; clone size: -; D gene: TRBD2; CDR3 DNA: TGTGCCAGCAGTTATTTAATCGGGGGGGCCAGCAATGAGCAGTTCTTC; CDR3 protein: CASSYLIGGASNEQFF
V gene: TRBV6-2/TRBV6-3; J gene: TRBJ1-2; clone size: -; D gene: -; CDR3 DNA: TGTGCCAGCAGTTACTCAGATCCAGACTATGGCTACACCTTC; CDR3 protein: CASSYSDPDYGYTF
V gene: TRBV10-2; J gene: TRBJ2-6; clone size: many; D gene: -; CDR3 DNA: TGCGCCAGCAGTGAGCCAGGATCTGGGGCCAACGTCCTGACTTTC; CDR3 protein: CASSEPGSGANVLTF
V gene: TRBV29-1; J gene: TRBJ1-4; clone size: few; D gene: -; CDR3 DNA: TGCAGCGTTGAACGCGGGGTTGGGGAAAAACTGTTTTTT; CDR3 protein: CSVERGVGEKLFF
V gene: TRBV19; J gene: TRBJ1-2; clone size: -; D gene: -; CDR3 DNA: TGTGCCAGTAAGGACCCGGGGAGTGGCTACACCTTC; CDR3 protein: CASKDPGSGYTF
V gene: TRBV30; J gene: TRBJ1-3; clone size: -; D gene: -; CDR3 DNA: TGTGCCTGGAGTGTACGAGGCGCCAGCTCTGGAAACACCATATATTTT; CDR3 protein: CAWSVRGASSGNTIYF
V gene: TRBV7-9; J gene: TRBJ2-7; clone size: -; D gene: TRBD1; CDR3 DNA: TGTGCCAGCAGCAAGGGACAGGGTAACATGCGAGGCGAGCAGTACTTC; CDR3 protein: CASSKGQGNMRGEQYF
V gene: TRBV2; J gene: TRBJ1-1; clone size: -; D gene: -; CDR3 DNA: TGTGCCAGCAGTGAAAGGGGTAGGACTGAAGCTTTCTTT; CDR3 protein: CASSERGRTEAFF
V gene: TRBV7-2; J gene: TRBJ2-5; clone size: once; D gene: TRBD2; CDR3 DNA: TGTGCCAGCAGCCGGACTAGCGGGGGCTTACAAGAGACCCAGTACTTC; CDR3 protein: CASSRTSGGLQETQYF
V gene: TRBV30; J gene: TRBJ2-2; clone size: once; D gene: TRBD1; CDR3 DNA: TGTGCCTGTTTGGGGAGACAGGGGGAAACCGGGGAGCTGTTTTTT; CDR3 protein: CACLGRQGETGELFF
V gene: TRBV5-5; J gene: TRBJ2-7; clone size: -; D gene: -; CDR3 DNA: TGTGCCAGCAGCTTGGATCCCAGTACCTCCTACGAGCAGTACTTC; CDR3 protein: CASSLDPSTSYEQYF
V gene: TRBV5-1; J gene: TRBJ2-2; clone size: -; D gene: TRBD1; CDR3 DNA: TGCGCCAGCAGCTTGTATGCCAGGGGGCTCCCCGGGGAGCTGTTTTTT; CDR3 protein: CASSLYARGLPGELFF
V gene: TRBV2; J gene: TRBJ1-5; clone size: -; D gene: -; CDR3 DNA: TGTGCCAGCAGTGACACTAATCAGCCCCAGCATTTT; CDR3 protein: CASSDTNQPQHF
V gene: TRBV30; J gene: TRBJ1-4; clone size: -; D gene: -; CDR3 DNA: TGTGCCTGGAGTGCGGGACGGGGGGAAAAACTGTTTTTT; CDR3 protein: CAWSAGRGEKLFF
V gene: TRBV4-2; J gene: TRBJ1-5; clone size: -; D gene: -; CDR3 DNA: TGTGCCAGCAGCCATGAGGGAGGGAATCAGCCCCAGCATTTT; CDR3 protein: CASSHEGGNQPQHF
V gene: TRBV27; J gene: TRBJ2-3; clone size: few; D gene: TRBD2; CDR3 DNA: TGTGCCAGCAGTTCCGACGTAGCGGGGGGCGGCACAGATACGCAGTATTTT; CDR3 protein: CASSSDVAGGGTDTQYF
V gene: TRBV11-2; J gene: TRBJ1-4; clone size: -; D gene: -; CDR3 DNA: TGTGCCAGCAGCCCACTAGGGGGAAAACTGTTTTTT; CDR3 protein: CASSPLGGKLFF
V gene: TRBV27; J gene: TRBJ1-6; clone size: -; D gene: -; CDR3 DNA: TGTGCCAGCAGTTTAATGGCGGGCTCCTATAATTCACCCCTCCACTTT; CDR3 protein: CASSLMAGSYNSPLHF
V gene: TRBV11-2; J gene: TRBJ2-3; clone size: -; D gene: -; CDR3 DNA: TGTGCCAGCAGCTTAGGGGTAGCGGCCTACACAGATACGCAGTATTTT; CDR3 protein: CASSLGVAAYTDTQYF